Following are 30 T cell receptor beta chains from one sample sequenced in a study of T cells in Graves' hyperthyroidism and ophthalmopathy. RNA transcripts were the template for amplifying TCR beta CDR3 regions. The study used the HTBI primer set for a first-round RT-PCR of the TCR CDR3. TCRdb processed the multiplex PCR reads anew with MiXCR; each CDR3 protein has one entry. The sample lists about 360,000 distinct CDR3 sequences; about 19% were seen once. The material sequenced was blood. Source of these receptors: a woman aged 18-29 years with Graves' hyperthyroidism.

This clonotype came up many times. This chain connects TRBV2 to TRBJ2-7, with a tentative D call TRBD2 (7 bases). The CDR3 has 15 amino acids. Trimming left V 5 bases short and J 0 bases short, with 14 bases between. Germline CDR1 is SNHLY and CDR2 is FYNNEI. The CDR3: CASSKGGASSYEQYF. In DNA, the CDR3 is TGTGCCAGCAGTAAAGGGGGGGCGAGCTCCTACGAGCAGTACTTC.

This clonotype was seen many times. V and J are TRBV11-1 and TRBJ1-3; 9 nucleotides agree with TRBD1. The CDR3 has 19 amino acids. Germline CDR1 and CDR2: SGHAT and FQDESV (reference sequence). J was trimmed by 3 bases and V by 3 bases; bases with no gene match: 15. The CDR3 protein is CASSFYPGQGIFRGNTIYF. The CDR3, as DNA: TGTGCCAGCAGCTTCTACCCGGGACAGGGTATCTTTCGTGGAAACACCATATATTTT.

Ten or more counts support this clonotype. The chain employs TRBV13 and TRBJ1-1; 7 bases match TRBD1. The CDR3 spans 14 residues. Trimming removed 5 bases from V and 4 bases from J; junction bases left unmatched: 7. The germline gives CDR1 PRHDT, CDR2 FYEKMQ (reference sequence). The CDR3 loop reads CASSPGTASTEAFF. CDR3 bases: TGTGCCAGCAGCCCGGGGACAGCGAGCACTGAAGCTTTCTTT.

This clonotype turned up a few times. CDR3 in DNA: TGCGCCAGCAGCATAGCGGAAACCTACGAGCAGTACTTC. This sequence encodes CASSIAETYEQYF. The chain couples TRBV5-1 to TRBJ2-7, with a weak D call TRBD2 (6 bases). The germline V gene encodes CDR1 SGHRS and CDR2 YFSETQ. The CDR3 is 13 residues long. The V end lost 4 bases, the J end lost 2 bases, and 10 bases lay between the germline ends.

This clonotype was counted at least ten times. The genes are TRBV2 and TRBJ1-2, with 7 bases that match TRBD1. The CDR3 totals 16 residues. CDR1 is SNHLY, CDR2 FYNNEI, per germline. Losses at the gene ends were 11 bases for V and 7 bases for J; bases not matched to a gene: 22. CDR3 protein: CARPPQKGQYAVGYTF. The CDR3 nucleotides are TGTGCCCGGCCCCCGCAAAAGGGACAGTATGCAGTTGGCTACACCTTC.

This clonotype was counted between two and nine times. The CDR3 is CASSTRGDEQFF. The CDR3 DNA reads TGTGCCAGTAGTACGAGGGGGGATGAGCAGTTCTTC. This sequence joins TRBV19 and TRBJ2-1; tentatively, D is TRBD1 or TRBD2 (6 bases each). This CDR3 contains 12 residues. V lost 4 bases to trimming and J lost 8 bases, with 9 bases between them. Per the germline V gene, CDR1 is LNHDA and CDR2 is SQIVND (reference sequence).

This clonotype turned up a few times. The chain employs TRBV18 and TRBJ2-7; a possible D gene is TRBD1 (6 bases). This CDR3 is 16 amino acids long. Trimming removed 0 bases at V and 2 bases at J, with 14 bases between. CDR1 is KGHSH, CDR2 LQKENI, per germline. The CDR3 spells CASSPPVVRGTYEQYF. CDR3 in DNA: TGTGCCAGCTCACCACCGGTCGTCAGGGGAACCTACGAGCAGTACTTC.

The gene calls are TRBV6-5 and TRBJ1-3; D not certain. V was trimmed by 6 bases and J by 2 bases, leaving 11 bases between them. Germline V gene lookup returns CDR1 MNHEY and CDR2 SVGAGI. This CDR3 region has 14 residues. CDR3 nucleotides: TGTGCCAGCAGGGACCCGAGGACTGGAAACACCATATATTTT. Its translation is CASRDPRTGNTIYF.

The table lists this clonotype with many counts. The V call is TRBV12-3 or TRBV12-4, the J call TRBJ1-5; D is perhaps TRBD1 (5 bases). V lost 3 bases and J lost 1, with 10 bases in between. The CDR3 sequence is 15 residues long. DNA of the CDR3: TGTGCCAGCAGTTTCAGGGAGAGCAGCAATCAGCCCCAGCATTTT. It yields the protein CASSFRESSNQPQHF.

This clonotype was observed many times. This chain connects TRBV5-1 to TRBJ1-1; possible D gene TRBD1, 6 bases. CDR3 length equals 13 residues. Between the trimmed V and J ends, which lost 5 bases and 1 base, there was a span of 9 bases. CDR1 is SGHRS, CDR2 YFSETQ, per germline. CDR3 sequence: CASSQGKNTEAFF. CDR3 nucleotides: TGCGCCAGCAGTCAGGGGAAGAACACTGAAGCTTTCTTT.

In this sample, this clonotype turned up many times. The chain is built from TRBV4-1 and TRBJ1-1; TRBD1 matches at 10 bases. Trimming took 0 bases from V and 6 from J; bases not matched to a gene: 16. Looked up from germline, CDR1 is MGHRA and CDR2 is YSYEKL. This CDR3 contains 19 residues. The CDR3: CASSQDKMALDRGKSEAFF. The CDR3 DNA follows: TGCGCCAGCAGCCAAGATAAGATGGCGCTGGACAGGGGGAAGTCTGAAGCTTTCTTT.

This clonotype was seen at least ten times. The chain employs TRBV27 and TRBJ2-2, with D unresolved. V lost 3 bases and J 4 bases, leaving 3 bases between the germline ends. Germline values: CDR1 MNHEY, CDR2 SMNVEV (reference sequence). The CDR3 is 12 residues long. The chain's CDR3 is CASSFITGELFF. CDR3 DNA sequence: TGTGCCAGCAGTTTCATCACCGGGGAGCTGTTTTTT.

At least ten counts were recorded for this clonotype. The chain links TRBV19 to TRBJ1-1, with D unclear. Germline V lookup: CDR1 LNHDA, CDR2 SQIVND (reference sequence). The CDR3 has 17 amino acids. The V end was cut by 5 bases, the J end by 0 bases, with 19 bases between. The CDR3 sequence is CASSFGGMGYMNTEAFF. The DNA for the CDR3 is TGTGCCAGTAGTTTCGGAGGGATGGGCTACATGAACACTGAAGCTTTCTTT.

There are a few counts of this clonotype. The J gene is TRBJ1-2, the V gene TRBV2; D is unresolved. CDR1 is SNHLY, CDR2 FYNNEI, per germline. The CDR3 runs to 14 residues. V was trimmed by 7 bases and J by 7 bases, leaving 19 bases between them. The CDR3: CASTLSKDQFGYTF. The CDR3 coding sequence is TGTGCCAGCACCCTAAGCAAGGACCAGTTTGGCTACACCTTC.

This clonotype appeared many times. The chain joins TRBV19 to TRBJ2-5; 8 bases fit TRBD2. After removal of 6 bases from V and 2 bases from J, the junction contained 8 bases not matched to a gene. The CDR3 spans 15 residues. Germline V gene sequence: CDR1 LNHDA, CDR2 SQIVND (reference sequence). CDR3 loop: CASSERGPGQETQYF. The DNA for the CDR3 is TGTGCCAGTAGCGAGCGGGGGCCGGGGCAAGAGACCCAGTACTTC.

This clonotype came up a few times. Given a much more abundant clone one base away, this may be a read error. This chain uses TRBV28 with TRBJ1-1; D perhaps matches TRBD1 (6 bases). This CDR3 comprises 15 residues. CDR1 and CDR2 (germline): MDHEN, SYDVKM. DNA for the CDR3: TGTGCCAGCAGGGCCCGGAGAAGCGGGGGCACTGAAGCTTGCTTT. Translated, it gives CASRARRSGGTEACF.

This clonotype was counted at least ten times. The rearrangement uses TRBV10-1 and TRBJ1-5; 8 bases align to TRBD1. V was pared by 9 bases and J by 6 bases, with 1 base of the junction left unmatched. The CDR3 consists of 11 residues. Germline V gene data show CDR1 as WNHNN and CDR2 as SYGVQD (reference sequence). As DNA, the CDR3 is TGCGCCAGTGACAGGGGTCAGCCCCAGCATTTT. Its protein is CASDRGQPQHF.

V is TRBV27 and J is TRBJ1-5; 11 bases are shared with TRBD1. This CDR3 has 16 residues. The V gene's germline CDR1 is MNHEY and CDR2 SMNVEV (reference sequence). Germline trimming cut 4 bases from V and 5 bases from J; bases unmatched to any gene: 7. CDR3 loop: CASSSGTGGAYQPQHF. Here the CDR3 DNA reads TGTGCCAGCAGTTCCGGGACAGGGGGAGCCTATCAGCCCCAGCATTTT.

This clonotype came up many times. This CDR3 reads CASTWTGNTEAFF. The CDR3 DNA is TGCGCCAGCACCTGGACAGGGAACACTGAAGCTTTCTTT. The V call is TRBV5-1, the J call TRBJ1-1, with 7 bases that match TRBD1. Per the germline V gene, CDR1 is SGHRS and CDR2 is YFSETQ. The CDR3 runs to 13 residues. V shed 6 bases and J 1 base; nucleotides not matched to a gene: 3. Combining the CDR3 with reference TRBV5-1 and TRBJ1-1 gives the whole variable domain KAGVTQTPRYLIKTRGQQVTLSCSPISGHRSVSWYQQTPGQGLQFLFEYFSETQRNKGNFPGRFSGRQFSNSRSEMNVSTLELGDSALYLCASTWTGNTEAFFGQGTRLTVV.

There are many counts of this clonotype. The CDR3: CASTEGGTYEQYF. In DNA, the CDR3 is TGTGCCAGCACCGAAGGAGGGACCTACGAGCAGTACTTC. The V gene is TRBV28, the J gene TRBJ2-7, with D perhaps TRBD2 (6 bases). V gave up 7 bases and J gave up 2 bases, with 12 bases separating them. The CDR3 is 13 amino acids. Per the germline V gene, CDR1 is MDHEN and CDR2 is SYDVKM.

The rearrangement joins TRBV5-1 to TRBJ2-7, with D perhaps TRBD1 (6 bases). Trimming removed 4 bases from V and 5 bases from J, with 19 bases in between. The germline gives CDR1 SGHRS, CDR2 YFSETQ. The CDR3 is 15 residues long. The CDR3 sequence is CASSPTSGTLNEQYF. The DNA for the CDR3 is TGCGCCAGCAGCCCTACCTCCGGGACACTCAACGAGCAGTACTTC.

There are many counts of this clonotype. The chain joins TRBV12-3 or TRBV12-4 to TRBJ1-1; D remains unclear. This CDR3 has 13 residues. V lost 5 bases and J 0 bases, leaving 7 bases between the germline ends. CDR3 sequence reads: CASSEDVNTEAFF. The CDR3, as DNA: TGTGCCAGCAGTGAGGACGTGAACACTGAAGCTTTCTTT.

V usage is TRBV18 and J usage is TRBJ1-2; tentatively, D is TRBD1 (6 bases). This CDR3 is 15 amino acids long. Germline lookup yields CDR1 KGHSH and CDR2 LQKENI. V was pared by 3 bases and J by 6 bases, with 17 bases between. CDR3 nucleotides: TGTGCCAGCTCACCCTTGGCAGGGGAGAGTAATGGCTACACCTTC. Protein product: CASSPLAGESNGYTF. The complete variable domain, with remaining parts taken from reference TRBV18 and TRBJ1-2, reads NAGVMQNPRHLVRRRGQEARLRCSPMKGHSHVYWYRQLPEEGLKFMVYLQKENIIDESGMPKERFSAEFPKEGPSILRIQQVVRGDSAAYFCASSPLAGESNGYTFGSGTRLTVV.

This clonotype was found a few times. The CDR3 sequence: CASSEGQGYSIAGELFF. CDR3 nucleotide sequence: TGCGCCAGCAGCGAGGGACAGGGTTATTCAATTGCCGGGGAGCTGTTTTTT. This chain links TRBV5-1 with TRBJ2-2; 9 bases map to TRBD1. Per germline, CDR1 SGHRS and CDR2 YFSETQ. This CDR3 comprises 17 residues. The ends lost 4 bases at V and 6 bases at J; junction bases unmatched: 13.

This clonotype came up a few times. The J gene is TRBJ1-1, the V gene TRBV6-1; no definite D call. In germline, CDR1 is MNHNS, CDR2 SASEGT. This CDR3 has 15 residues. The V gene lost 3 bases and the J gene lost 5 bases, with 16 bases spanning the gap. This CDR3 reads CASSDVAGRWTEAFF. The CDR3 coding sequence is TGTGCCAGCAGTGACGTTGCGGGAAGGTGGACTGAAGCTTTCTTT.

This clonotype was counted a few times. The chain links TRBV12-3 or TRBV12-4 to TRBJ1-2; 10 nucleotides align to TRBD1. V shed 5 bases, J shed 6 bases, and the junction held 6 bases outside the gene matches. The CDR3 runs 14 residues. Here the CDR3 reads CASSRTGGVDGYTF. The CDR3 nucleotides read TGTGCCAGCAGTAGGACAGGGGGAGTGGATGGCTACACCTTC.

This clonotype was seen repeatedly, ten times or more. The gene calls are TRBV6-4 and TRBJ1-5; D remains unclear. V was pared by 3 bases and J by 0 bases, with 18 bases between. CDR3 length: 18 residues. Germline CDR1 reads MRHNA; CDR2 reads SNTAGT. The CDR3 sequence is CASSETSWAVLSNQPQHF. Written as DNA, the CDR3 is TGTGCCAGCAGTGAAACGAGTTGGGCTGTACTTAGCAATCAGCCCCAGCATTTT.

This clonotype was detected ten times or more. CDR3 sequence (DNA): TGTGCCAGCAGTTACGGGGGGCCTGGAAACACCATATATTTT. As protein: CASSYGGPGNTIYF. The chain couples TRBV6-5 to TRBJ1-3; D may be TRBD1 (6 bases). The CDR3 contains 14 residues. Germline-derived CDR1 and CDR2 are MNHEY and SVGAGI. The germline V and J ends were trimmed by 2 bases and 2 bases, with 7 bases remaining between them.

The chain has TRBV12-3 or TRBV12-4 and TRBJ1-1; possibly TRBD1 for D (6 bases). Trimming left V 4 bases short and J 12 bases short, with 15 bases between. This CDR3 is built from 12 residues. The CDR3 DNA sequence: TGTGCCAGCAGTTCTTACGTCAGGGGCTCTTTCTTT. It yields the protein CASSSYVRGSFF.

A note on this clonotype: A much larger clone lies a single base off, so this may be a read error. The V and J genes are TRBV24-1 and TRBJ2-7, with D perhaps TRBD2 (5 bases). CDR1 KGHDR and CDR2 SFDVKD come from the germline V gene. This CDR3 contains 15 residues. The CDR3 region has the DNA TGTGCCACCAGTGATCCCCCGGGGATCTTCTACGAGCACTACTTC. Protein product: CATSDPPGIFYEHYF.